The source of this T cell receptor (beta chain) is a study of T cell responses to AZD1222 COVID-19 vaccine. The study, taken as a whole, reports: Repertoires were obtained solely post-peak T cell response.

The method was immunoSEQ multiplex PCR; TCRdb's version includes in-frame clones alone and lacks a portion of them. The profile shows roughly 270,000 clones, 94% of them singletons. Worth noting for this clone: The antigen is unknown.

In germline, CDR1 is LGHDT, CDR2 YNNKEL (reference sequence). This CDR3 region has 14 residues. Trimming pared 0 bases from V and 3 bases from J, leaving 8 bases between. The input for sequencing was peripheral blood, taken 28 days after the second AZD1222 dose. The chain couples TRBV3-1 (or the pseudogene TRBV3-2) to TRBJ2-5; D is undetermined. This clonotype was sampled from an adult who received the AZD1222 COVID-19 vaccine. CDR3 sequence reads: CASSQDLRKETQYF. The DNA of the CDR3 is TGTGCCAGCAGCCAAGACCTGAGAAAAGAGACCCAGTACTTC.